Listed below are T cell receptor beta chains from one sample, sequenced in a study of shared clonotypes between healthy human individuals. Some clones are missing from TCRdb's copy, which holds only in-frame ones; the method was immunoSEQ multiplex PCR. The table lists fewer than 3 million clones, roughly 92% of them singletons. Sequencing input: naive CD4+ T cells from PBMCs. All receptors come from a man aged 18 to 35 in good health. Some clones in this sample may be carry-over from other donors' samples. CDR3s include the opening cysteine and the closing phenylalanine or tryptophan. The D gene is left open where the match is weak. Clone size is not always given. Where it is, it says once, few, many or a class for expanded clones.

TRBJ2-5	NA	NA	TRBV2	CASSGGQLEETQYF	TGTGCCAGCAGTGGTGGGCAGTTAGAAGAGACCCAGTACTTC
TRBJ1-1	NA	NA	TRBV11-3	CASSSGGEAFF	TGTGCCAGCAGCTCGGGGGGTGAAGCTTTCTTT
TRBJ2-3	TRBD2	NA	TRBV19	CASSVLAEGLFIAQYF	TGTGCCAGTAGCGTTCTAGCGGAGGGACTTTTCATTGCGCAGTATTTT
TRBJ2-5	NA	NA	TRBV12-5	CASALGRETQYF	TGTGCTAGTGCTCTAGGGAGGGAGACCCAGTACTTC
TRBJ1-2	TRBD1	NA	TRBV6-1	CASSEGVNRGLYGYTF	TGTGCCAGCAGTGAGGGGGTCAACAGGGGGCTGTATGGCTACACCTTC
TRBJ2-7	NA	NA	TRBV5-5	CASSPAEVRVSYEQYF	TGTGCCAGCAGCCCGGCCGAGGTGCGGGTCTCCTACGAGCAGTACTTC
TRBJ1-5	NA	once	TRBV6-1	CASSGNYQGLNQPQHF	TGTGCCAGCAGTGGAAACTATCAGGGGCTCAATCAGCCCCAGCATTTT
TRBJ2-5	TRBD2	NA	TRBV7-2	CASSFSGKVTQYF	TGTGCCAGCAGCTTCAGCGGGAAAGTGACCCAGTACTTC
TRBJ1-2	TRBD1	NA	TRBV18	CASSPLQGADYGYTF	TGTGCCAGCTCACCACTGCAGGGGGCTGACTATGGCTACACCTTC
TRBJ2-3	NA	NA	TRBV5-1	CASSLLGVTDTQYF	TGCGCCAGCAGCCTTTTGGGGGTAACAGATACGCAGTATTTT
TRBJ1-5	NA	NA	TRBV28	CASSLWGPGSNQPQHF	TGTGCCAGCAGTTTATGGGGTCCGGGAAGCAATCAGCCCCAGCATTTT
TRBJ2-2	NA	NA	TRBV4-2	CASSHALASVVTGELFF	TGTGCCAGCAGCCACGCCCTCGCCAGTGTCGTGACCGGGGAGCTGTTTTTT
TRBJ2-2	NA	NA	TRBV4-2	CASSQGEGITGELFF	TGTGCCAGCAGCCAAGGCGAGGGGATCACCGGGGAGCTGTTTTTT
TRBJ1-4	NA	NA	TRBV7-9	CASSFRATGEKLFF	TGTGCCAGCAGCTTCAGGGCCACCGGCGAAAAACTGTTTTTT
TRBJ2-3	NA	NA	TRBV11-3	CASSLSTGPPTDTQYF	TGTGCCAGCAGCCTATCCACCGGGCCCCCCACAGATACGCAGTATTTT
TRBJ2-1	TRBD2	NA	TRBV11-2	CASSPDRTSGRAGEQFF	TGTGCCAGCAGCCCAGACCGGACTAGCGGGAGGGCGGGGGAGCAGTTCTTC
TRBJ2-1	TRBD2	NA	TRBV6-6	CASSYSRLAGDEQFF	TGTGCCAGCAGTTACTCGAGACTAGCGGGAGATGAGCAGTTCTTC
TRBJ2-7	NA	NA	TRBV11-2	CASSVKDYEQYF	TGTGCCAGCAGCGTAAAGGACTACGAGCAGTACTTC
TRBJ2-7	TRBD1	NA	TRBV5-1	CASSLEPGQGSYEQYF	TGCGCCAGCAGCTTGGAACCGGGACAGGGTTCCTACGAGCAGTACTTC
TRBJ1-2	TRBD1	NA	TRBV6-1	CASGDRGYGYTF	TGTGCCAGCGGGGACAGGGGGTATGGCTACACCTTC
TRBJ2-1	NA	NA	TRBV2	CASSGSRKSSYNEQFF	TGTGCCAGCAGTGGGAGCCGTAAAAGCTCCTACAATGAGCAGTTCTTC
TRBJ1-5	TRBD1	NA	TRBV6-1	CASSPGQNNQPQHF	TGTGCCAGCAGTCCGGGACAGAACAATCAGCCCCAGCATTTT
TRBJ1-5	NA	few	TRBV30	CAWADGGGYQPQHF	TGTGCCTGGGCAGATGGGGGTGGCTATCAGCCCCAGCATTTT
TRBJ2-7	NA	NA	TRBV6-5	CASSYRGSPYYEQYF	TGTGCCAGCAGTTACCGGGGGTCGCCGTACTACGAGCAGTACTTC
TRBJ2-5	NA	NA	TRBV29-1	CSVRGRLRETQYF	TGCAGCGTTCGGGGCCGTTTGAGAGAGACCCAGTACTTC
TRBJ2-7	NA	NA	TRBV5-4	CASSLLHGSYEQYF	TGTGCCAGCAGCTTGTTACACGGTTCCTACGAGCAGTACTTC
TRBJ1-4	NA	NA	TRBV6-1	CASSGFPFRTKKDEKLFF	TGTGCCAGCAGTGGATTCCCCTTCCGGACAAAGAAGGACGAAAAACTGTTTTTT
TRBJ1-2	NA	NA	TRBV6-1	CASRTPGLGIYGYTF	TGTGCCAGCAGGACCCCGGGACTTGGGATCTATGGCTACACCTTC
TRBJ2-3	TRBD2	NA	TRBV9	CASSAPLASGSTDTQYF	TGTGCCAGCAGCGCCCCGCTAGCTAGCGGAAGCACAGATACGCAGTATTTT
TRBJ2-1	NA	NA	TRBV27	CASSPQSLLAGEQFF	TGTGCCAGCAGTCCTCAATCCCTACTAGCAGGTGAGCAGTTCTTC
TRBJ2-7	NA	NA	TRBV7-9	CASSSEAGQTYEQYF	TGTGCCAGCAGCTCGGAAGCGGGACAGACCTACGAGCAGTACTTC
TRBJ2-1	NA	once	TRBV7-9	CASSERRVYNEQFF	TGTGCCAGCAGCGAGCGTCGAGTATACAATGAGCAGTTCTTC
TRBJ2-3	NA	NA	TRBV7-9	CASSSGRVTDTQYF	TGTGCCAGCAGCTCGGGCAGGGTCACAGATACGCAGTATTTT
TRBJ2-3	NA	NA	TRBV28	CASSSRLGTDTQYF	TGTGCCAGCAGTTCACGACTAGGCACAGATACGCAGTATTTT
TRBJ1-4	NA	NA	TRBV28	CASSSGTVTNEKLFF	TGTGCCAGCAGTTCGGGGACGGTTACGAATGAAAAACTGTTTTTT
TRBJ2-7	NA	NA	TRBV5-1	CASSLTDSYEQYF	TGCGCCAGCAGCTTGACAGACTCCTACGAGCAGTACTTC